The present TCR beta chain was sequenced within a study of OX40 agonist ivuxolimab in advanced cancers. For context, the study as a whole: The costimulatory receptor OX40 (CD134) was targeted by ivuxolimab, a fully human IgG2 agonistic monoclonal antibody. Intravenous ivuxolimab was administered to patients every 2 weeks at six dose levels: 0.01, 0.1, 0.3, 1.5, 3 and 10 mg/kg. The paper reports the monotherapy dose-escalation portion (N = 52 patients) of the phase I ivuxolimab trial. The purpose of peripheral TCRbeta sequencing was to test whether ivuxolimab changed TCR sequence diversity and led to clonal T-cell expansion. Three dose-escalation patients achieved partial responses, one with hepatocellular carcinoma and two with cutaneous melanoma. Of the 50 to 55 dose-escalation patients, hepatocellular carcinoma was present in roughly 19, melanoma in some 15, renal cell carcinoma in 9 and head and neck cancer in 9. Patients were allowed to have had prior anti-PD-1, anti-PD-L1 or anti-CTLA-4 therapy, and 40% of the dose-escalation patients had been treated with checkpoint inhibitors. In the dose-escalation cohort, roughly four fifths of patients were male, and the mean age was roughly 60 years, with a range of roughly 20 to 85.

V was cut back by 3 bases and J by 3 bases, leaving a gap of 10 bases between them. Per the germline V gene, SGHRS is the CDR1 and YFSETQ is the CDR2. The CDR3 spans 13 residues, from the cysteine through the phenylalanine. Only the CDR3 region is kept as DNA, spanning 39 bases read in frame from base 1. The trial excluded patients who had a history of autoimmune disease or who were on systemic immunosuppression. In every dose cohort, peripheral blood was drawn for TCR sequencing at baseline, cycle 4 day 1, and cycle 7 day 1. The samples were drawn from a first-in-human, open-label, multicenter phase I dose-escalation trial of ivuxolimab. Adults with locally advanced or metastatic melanoma, renal cell, hepatocellular, or head and neck squamous cell carcinoma were enrolled in the trial. Before TCR sequencing, CD4+ T cells and CD8+ T cells were sorted from peripheral blood as separate populations. Study-wide conclusions, independent of this receptor: Low levels of normalized T-cell clonal expansion were also seen in some nonresponding patients. At doses of 0.1 to 3.0 mg/kg, clonal expansion of both CD4+ and CD8+ T cells in blood was seen between baseline and week 6. After ivuxolimab, expanded clones were on average more numerous among CD8+ T cells than among CD4+ T cells. In partial responders in the 0.1-3.0 mg/kg groups, normalized peripheral clonal expansion was found to be among the lowest, especially among CD8+ T cells. Which antigens the clonally expanded peripheral T cells were specific for was not determined.

On this clone: Its antigen is not yet known. The record has no base qualities; no much larger clone is one base away.

To sequence the TCRbeta CDR3 region, genomic DNA was isolated from the sorted cells. TCRbeta CDR3 regions were sequenced using the immunoSEQ Assay. Entries here come from immuneACCESS through TCRdb and include only in-frame sequences with V and J called. Some clones fail to appear in such tables; in the studies checked, an unresolved V gene covers under half of the shortfall, and the cause of the remainder is unknown. Present in this sample are 78,000 or so clones, about 90% of which were seen just once. In total, the top ten clones hold 0.44% of the sample. This TCR derives from an adult with an advanced solid tumor such as melanoma, head and neck, liver or kidney cancer. The chain uses TRBV5-1 and TRBJ2-7; matching of 6 bases hints at TRBD1 as the D gene. The material was CD4+ or CD8+ T cells sorted from blood, obtained in a trial of the OX40 agonist ivuxolimab. The sequence in DNA is TGCGCCAGCAGCTGGGGGACAATCTACGAGCAGTACTTC. Its protein reads: CASSWGTIYEQYF.